These 6 T cell receptor beta chains were all obtained from the same sample, sequenced in a study of T-cell reconstitution after alpha-beta-depleted transplantation in children. Unique molecular identifiers were incorporated into the prepared TCRbeta library. Using its own MiXCR run on the PCR reads, TCRdb lists one record per CDR3 protein. The table has about 8,700 distinct CDR3 sequences, roughly 14% seen once. The input for sequencing was PBMCs, mostly from graft donor cells, taken 60 days after TCRalphabeta/CD19-depleted stem cell transplant. The source of these receptors is a male patient younger than 18 who had a stem cell transplant for acute lymphoblastic leukemia, so the T cells may come from the graft donor.

The sample holds many counts of this clonotype. The CDR3 DNA reads as TGTGCCAGCAGGGGGACTAGCGGGAGGTCGAACACCGGGGAGCTGTTTTTT. It translates to CASRGTSGRSNTGELFF. J is TRBJ2-2 and V is TRBV6-5, with 15 bases matching TRBD2. Germline V CDR1 and CDR2: MNHEY, SVGAGI. V was pared by 6 bases and J by 0 bases, with 2 bases of the junction left unmatched. The CDR3 contains 17 residues.

The table lists this clonotype with many counts. The chain couples TRBV6-2 or TRBV6-3 to TRBJ1-6; tentative D call: TRBD1 (5 bases). This CDR3 region has 14 residues. V was clipped by 7 bases and J by 8 bases, with 15 bases between them. From germline, CDR1 is MNHEY and CDR2 SVGEGT. CDR3 DNA: TGTGCCAGCACGGGACGTGGGCGCGATTCACCCCTCCACTTT. This encodes CASTGRGRDSPLHF.

This clonotype was found many times. The J gene is TRBJ2-3, the V gene TRBV2; D is ambiguous. The CDR3 is 15 residues long. Trimming removed 4 bases from V and 3 bases from J, with 14 bases in between. Germline V gives CDR1 SNHLY, CDR2 FYNNEI. CDR3 nucleotides: TGTGCCAGCAGTGGTGGTTATCCCCTTACAGATACGCAGTATTTT. Amino acids: CASSGGYPLTDTQYF.

Many counts were recorded for this clonotype. The V gene is TRBV18, the J gene TRBJ2-7, with D perhaps assigned TRBD1 or TRBD2 (5 bases each). The CDR3 runs 11 residues. Germline V gene lookup returns CDR1 KGHSH and CDR2 LQKENI. Trimming cost V 3 bases and J 9 bases, with 9 bases left between them. CDR3 nucleotides: TGTGCCAGCTCACCGGGGACGAGGCAGTACTTC. Amino acid sequence: CASSPGTRQYF. Full variable domain (missing parts from reference TRBV18 and TRBJ2-7): NAGVMQNPRHLVRRRGQEARLRCSPMKGHSHVYWYRQLPEEGLKFMVYLQKENIIDESGMPKERFSAEFPKEGPSILRIQQVVRGDSAAYFCASSPGTRQYFGPGTRLTVT.

This clonotype was picked up many times. The genes are TRBV5-6 and TRBJ2-1; D remains ambiguous. Trimming shortened V by 2 bases and J by 7 bases, and 10 bases separated the two germline ends. Germline V gives CDR1 SGHDT, CDR2 YYEEEE. This CDR3 has 13 amino acids. CDR3 nucleotides: TGTGCCAGCAGCTTCCTTGGGGTAAATGAGCAGTTCTTC. This gives the protein CASSFLGVNEQFF.

In its sample, this clonotype was seen many times. The chain recombines TRBV6-4 with TRBJ2-1, with D perhaps TRBD2 (6 bases). Germline assignment: CDR1 MRHNA and CDR2 SNTAGT. The ends were cut back, 11 bases at V and 5 bases at J, with 10 bases in the middle. The CDR3 contains 11 residues. The chain's CDR3 is CAGQRDNEQFF. Written as DNA, the CDR3 is TGTGCCGGCCAGCGGGACAATGAGCAGTTCTTC.